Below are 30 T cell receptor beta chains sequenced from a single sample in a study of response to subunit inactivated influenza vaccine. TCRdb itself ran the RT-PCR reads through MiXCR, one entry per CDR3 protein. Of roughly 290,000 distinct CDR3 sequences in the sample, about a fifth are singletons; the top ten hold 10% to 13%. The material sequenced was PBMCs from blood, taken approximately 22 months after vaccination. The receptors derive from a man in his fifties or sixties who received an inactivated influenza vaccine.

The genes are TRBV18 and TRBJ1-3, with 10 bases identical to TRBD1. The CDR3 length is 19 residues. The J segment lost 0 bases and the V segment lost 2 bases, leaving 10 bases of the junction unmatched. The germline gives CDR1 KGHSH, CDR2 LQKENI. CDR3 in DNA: TGTGCCAGCTCACCAGTCTCGGGACAGGGGATGCTCTCTGGAAACACCATATATTTT. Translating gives CASSPVSGQGMLSGNTIYF.

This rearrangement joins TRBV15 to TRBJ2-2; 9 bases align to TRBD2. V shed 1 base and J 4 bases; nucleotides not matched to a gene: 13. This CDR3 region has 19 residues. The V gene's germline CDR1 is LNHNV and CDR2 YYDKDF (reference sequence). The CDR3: CATSRVASAGGFGTGELFF. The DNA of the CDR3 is TGTGCCACCAGCAGAGTTGCATCAGCGGGAGGATTTGGCACCGGGGAGCTGTTTTTT.

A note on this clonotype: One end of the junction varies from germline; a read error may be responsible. CDR3 protein: CASSLNGRWNEELFF. The CDR3 DNA sequence: TGCGCCAGCAGCTTAAACGGACGATGGAATGAAGAACTGTTTTTT. V and J are TRBV5-1 and TRBJ1-4; no reliable D call. Germline V gene sequence: CDR1 SGHRS, CDR2 YFSETQ. This CDR3 has 15 residues.

CDR3 sequence (DNA): TGTGCCACTCAGCTTAGACGCTCCTACAATGAGCAGTTCTTC. Its protein product is CATQLRRSYNEQFF. This chain uses TRBV7-9 with TRBJ2-1; no clear D gene. CDR1 and CDR2 from the germline V gene are SEHNR and FQNEAQ (reference sequence). The ends were cut back, 10 bases at V and 0 bases at J, with 13 bases in the middle. The CDR3 has 14 amino acids.

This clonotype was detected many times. The CDR3 is CASSYPGQPQHF. CDR3 nucleotides: TGTGCCAGCAGTTATCCGGGTCAGCCCCAGCATTTT. The chain joins TRBV12-3 or TRBV12-4 to TRBJ1-5; D unclear. V gave up 4 bases and J gave up 6 bases, with 7 bases separating them. The CDR3 loop spans 12 amino acids.

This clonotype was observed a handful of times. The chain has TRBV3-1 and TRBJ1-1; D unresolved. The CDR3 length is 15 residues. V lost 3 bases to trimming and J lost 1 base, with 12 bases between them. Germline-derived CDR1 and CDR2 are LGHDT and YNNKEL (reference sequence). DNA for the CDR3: TGTGCCAGCAGCCACGTTGGACGGACGAACACTGAAGCTTTCTTT. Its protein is CASSHVGRTNTEAFF.

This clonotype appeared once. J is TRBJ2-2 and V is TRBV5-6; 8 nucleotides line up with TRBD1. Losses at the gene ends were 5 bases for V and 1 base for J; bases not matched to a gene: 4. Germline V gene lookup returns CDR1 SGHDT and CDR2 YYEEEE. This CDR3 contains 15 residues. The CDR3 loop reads CASRRGQGNTGELFF. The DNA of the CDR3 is TGTGCCAGCAGACGCGGACAGGGGAACACCGGGGAGCTGTTTTTT.

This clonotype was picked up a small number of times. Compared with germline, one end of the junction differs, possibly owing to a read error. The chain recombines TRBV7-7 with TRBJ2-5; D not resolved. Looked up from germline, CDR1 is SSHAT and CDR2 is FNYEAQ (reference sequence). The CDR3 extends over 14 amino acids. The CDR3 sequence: CASSLSTFGETQYF. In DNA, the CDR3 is TGTGCTAGCAGCTTATCCACCTTCGGGGAGACCCAGTACTTC.

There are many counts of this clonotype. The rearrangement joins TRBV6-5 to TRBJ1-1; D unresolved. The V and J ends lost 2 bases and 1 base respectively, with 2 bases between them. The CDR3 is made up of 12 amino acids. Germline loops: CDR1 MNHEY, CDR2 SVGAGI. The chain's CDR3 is CASSYRNTEAFF. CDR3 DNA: TGTGCCAGCAGTTACAGGAACACTGAAGCTTTCTTT.

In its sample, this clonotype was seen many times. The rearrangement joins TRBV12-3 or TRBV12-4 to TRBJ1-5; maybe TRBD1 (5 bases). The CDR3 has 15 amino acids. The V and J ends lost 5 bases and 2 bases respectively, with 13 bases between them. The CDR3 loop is CASSHNGGGNQPQHF. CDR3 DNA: TGTGCCAGCAGTCATAACGGGGGTGGCAATCAGCCCCAGCATTTT.

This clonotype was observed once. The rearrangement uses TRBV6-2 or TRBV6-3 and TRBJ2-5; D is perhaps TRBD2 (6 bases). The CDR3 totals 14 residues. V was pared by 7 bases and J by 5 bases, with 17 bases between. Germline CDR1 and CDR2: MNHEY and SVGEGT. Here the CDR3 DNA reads TGTGCCAGCACGGTCACCTTGGGGAGGGAGACCCAGTACTTC. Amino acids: CASTVTLGRETQYF.

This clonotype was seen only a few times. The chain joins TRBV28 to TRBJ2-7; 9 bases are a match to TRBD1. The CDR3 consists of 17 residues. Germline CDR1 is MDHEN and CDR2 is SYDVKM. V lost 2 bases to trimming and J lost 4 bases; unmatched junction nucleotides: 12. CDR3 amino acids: CASSLDPRDRVRYEQYF. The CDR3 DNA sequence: TGTGCCAGCAGTTTAGATCCCCGGGACAGGGTAAGGTACGAGCAGTACTTC.

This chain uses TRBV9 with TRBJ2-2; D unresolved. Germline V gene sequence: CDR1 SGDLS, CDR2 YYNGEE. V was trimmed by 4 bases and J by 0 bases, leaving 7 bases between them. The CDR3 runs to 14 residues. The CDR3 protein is CASSTASNTGELFF. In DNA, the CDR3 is TGTGCCAGCAGCACTGCCTCGAACACCGGGGAGCTGTTTTTT.

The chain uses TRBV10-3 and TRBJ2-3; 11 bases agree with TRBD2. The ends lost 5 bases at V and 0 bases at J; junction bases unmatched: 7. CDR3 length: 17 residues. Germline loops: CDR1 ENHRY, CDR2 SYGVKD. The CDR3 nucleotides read TGTGCCATCAGTCCAAACGTAGCGGGGGGGAGCACAGATACGCAGTATTTT. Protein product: CAISPNVAGGSTDTQYF.

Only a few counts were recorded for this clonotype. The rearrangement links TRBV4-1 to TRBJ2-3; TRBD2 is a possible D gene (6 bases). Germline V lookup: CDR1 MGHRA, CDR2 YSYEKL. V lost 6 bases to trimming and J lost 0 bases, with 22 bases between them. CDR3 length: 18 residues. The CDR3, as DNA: TGCGCCAGCAGTTCCTTACCTGGACTACATAAGAGCACAGATACGCAGTATTTT. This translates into CASSSLPGLHKSTDTQYF.

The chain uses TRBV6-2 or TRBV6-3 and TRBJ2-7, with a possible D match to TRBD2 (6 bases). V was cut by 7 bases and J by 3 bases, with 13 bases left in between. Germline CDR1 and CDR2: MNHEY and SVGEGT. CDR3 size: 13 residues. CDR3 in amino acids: CASNLLGGYEQYF. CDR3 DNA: TGTGCCAGCAACCTACTGGGGGGCTACGAGCAGTACTTC.

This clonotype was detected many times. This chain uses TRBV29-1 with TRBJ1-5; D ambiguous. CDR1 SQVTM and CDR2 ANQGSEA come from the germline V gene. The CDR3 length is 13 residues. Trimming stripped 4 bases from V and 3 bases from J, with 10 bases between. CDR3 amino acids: CSVGQEINQPQHF. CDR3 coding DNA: TGCAGCGTTGGCCAGGAGATCAATCAGCCCCAGCATTTT.

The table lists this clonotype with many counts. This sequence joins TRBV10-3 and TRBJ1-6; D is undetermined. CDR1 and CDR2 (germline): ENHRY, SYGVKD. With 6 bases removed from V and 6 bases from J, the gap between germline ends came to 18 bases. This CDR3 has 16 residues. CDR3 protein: CAIRDAGVGGNSPLHF. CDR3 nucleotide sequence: TGTGCCATCAGAGACGCGGGCGTTGGAGGTAATTCACCCCTCCACTTT.

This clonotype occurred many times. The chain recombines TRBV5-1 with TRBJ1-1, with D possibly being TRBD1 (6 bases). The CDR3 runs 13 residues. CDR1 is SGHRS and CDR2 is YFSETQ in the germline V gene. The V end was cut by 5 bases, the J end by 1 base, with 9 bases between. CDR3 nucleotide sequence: TGCGCCAGCAGGTCGACAGGGAACACTGAAGCTTTCTTT. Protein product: CASRSTGNTEAFF.

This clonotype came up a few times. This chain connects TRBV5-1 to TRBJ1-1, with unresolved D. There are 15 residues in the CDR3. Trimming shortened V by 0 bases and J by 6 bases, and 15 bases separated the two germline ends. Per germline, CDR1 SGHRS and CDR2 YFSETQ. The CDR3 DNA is TGCGCCAGCAGCTTGGAAGTGGTTTCGGGCTCTGAAGCTTTCTTT. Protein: CASSLEVVSGSEAFF.

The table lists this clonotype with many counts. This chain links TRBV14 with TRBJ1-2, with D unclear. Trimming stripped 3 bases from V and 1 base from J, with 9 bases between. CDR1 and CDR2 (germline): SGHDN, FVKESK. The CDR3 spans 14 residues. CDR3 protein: CASSHTVVNYGYTF. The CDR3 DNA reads TGTGCCAGCAGCCACACCGTGGTTAACTATGGCTACACCTTC.

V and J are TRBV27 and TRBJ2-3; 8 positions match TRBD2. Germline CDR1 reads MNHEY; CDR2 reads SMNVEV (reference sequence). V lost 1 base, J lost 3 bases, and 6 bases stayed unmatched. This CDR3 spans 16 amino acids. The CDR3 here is CASSLWAGGGTDTQYF. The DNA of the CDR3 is TGTGCCAGCAGTTTATGGGCGGGAGGAGGGACAGATACGCAGTATTTT.

CDR3 loop: CASSLSGHAAQHF. The CDR3 DNA is TGTGCCAGCAGCCTCTCGGGGCACGCGGCCCAGCATTTT. The chain has TRBV21-1 and TRBJ1-5; the D call TRBD1 from the table was never checked on the DNA. TRBV21-1 is a pseudogene segment. The length of the CDR3 is 13 residues.

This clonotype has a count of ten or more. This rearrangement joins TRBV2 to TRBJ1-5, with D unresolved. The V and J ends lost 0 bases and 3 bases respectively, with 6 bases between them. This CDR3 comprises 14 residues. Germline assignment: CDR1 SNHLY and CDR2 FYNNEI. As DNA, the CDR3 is TGTGCCAGCAGTGAAGCATGGCTCAATCAGCCCCAGCATTTT. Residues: CASSEAWLNQPQHF.

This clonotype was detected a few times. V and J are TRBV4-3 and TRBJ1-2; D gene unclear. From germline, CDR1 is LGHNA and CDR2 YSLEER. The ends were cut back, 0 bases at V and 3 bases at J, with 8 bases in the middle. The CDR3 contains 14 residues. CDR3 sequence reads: CASSQDRQDYGYTF. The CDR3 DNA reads TGCGCCAGCAGCCAAGATCGCCAGGACTATGGCTACACCTTC.

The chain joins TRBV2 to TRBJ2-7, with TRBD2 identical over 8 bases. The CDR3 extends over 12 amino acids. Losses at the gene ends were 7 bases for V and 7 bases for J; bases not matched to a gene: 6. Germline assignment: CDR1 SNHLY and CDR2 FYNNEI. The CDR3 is CASTSSGIEQYF. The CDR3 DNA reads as TGTGCCAGCACCAGTAGCGGGATTGAGCAGTACTTC.

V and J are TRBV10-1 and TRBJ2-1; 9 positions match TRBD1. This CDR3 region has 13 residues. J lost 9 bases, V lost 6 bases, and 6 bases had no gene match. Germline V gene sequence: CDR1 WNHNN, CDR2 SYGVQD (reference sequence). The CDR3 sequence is CASRSGTGTEQFF. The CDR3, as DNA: TGCGCCAGCAGGTCCGGGACAGGGACTGAGCAGTTCTTC.

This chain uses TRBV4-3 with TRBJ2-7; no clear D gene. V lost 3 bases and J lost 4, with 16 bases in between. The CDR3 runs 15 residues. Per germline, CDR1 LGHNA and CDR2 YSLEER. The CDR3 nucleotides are TGCGCCAGCAGCCAGAGCCACTCTCCAGGATACGAGCAGTACTTC. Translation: CASSQSHSPGYEQYF.

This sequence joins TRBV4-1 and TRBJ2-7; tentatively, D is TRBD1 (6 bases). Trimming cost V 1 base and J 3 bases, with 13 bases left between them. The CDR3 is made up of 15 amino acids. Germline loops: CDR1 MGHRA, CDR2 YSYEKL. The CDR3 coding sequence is TGCGCCAGCAGCCAAGTACCAGGGGAAGTCTACGAGCAGTACTTC. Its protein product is CASSQVPGEVYEQYF.

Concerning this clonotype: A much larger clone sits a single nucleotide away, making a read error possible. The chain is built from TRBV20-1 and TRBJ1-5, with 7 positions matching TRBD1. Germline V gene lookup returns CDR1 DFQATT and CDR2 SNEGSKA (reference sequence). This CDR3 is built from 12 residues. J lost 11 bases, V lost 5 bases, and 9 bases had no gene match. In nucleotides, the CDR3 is TGCAGTGCTTCGACAGGGAGGCAGTCCCAGCATTTT. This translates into CSASTGRQSQHF.